Shown below are 24 T cell receptor beta chains from a single sample sequenced in a study of Ad26.COV2.S vaccination and SARS-CoV-2 variants (TCRdb year 2021). Receptor libraries were prepared by the immunoSEQ multiplex PCR assay. Imported from immuneACCESS, the table was reduced by TCRdb to in-frame sequences with V and J called. These copies leave out some clones; in studies compared against another copy, an unresolved V gene accounts for under half, and the cause of the remainder is not known. Present in this sample are a few hundred thousand clones, 88% of which were seen just once. Of the sample, approximately 4% falls within the top ten clones. The meaning of the sample's treatment or condition label: roughly 18 received Ad26.COV2.S at low or high dose, single or two shots; roughly five received placebo; per-sample allocation not given. Repertoires of vaccine and placebo recipients were sequenced from samples collected on day 63 after the first injection.

Sequences were derived from peripheral blood, sampled in a trial of Ad26.COV2.S vaccine versus placebo. These receptors were taken from a person between 18 and 60 years old who received the Ad26.COV2.S COVID-19 vaccine or a placebo.

The CDR3 is CASSQRHRISSGNTIYF. CDR3 bases: TGTGCCAGCAGCCAACGACATCGGATTAGCTCTGGAAACACCATATATTTT. The rearrangement uses TRBV4-2 and TRBJ1-3, with D unresolved. Trimming cost V 2 bases and J 0 bases, with 14 bases left between them. The CDR3 spans 17 residues. Germline loops: CDR1 LGHNA, CDR2 YNFKEQ.

The J gene is TRBJ2-7, the V gene TRBV7-8, with D possibly being TRBD1 or TRBD2 (5 bases each). The CDR3 contains 16 residues. Germline V gene sequence: CDR1 SGHVS, CDR2 FQNEAQ. V lost 1 base and J 2 bases, leaving 15 bases between the germline ends. The CDR3 here is CASSLVGVLGPYEQYF. CDR3 nucleotides: TGTGCCAGCAGCTTAGTGGGGGTCCTCGGTCCCTACGAGCAGTACTTC.

V usage is TRBV7-2 and J usage is TRBJ2-3; 8 positions match TRBD2. Germline CDR1 reads SGHTA; CDR2 reads FQGNSA. After removal of 1 base from V and 2 bases from J, the junction contained 5 bases not matched to a gene. This CDR3 has 16 amino acids. CDR3 residues: CASSLVTSEYTDTQYF. CDR3 bases: TGTGCCAGCAGCTTAGTGACTAGCGAATACACAGATACGCAGTATTTT.

The genes are TRBV2 and TRBJ1-3; unclear D gene. V lost 7 bases to trimming and J lost 0 bases, with 4 bases between them. The CDR3 totals 12 residues. Looked up from germline, CDR1 is SNHLY and CDR2 is FYNNEI. The chain's CDR3 is CASTLSGNTIYF. In DNA form, the CDR3 reads TGTGCCAGCACTCTCTCTGGAAACACCATATATTTT.

Only one count was recorded for this clone. The CDR3 region has the DNA TGTGCCAGTAGTACCCGACTAGCGGGGGCGCAAGAGACCCAGTACTTC. Protein sequence: CASSTRLAGAQETQYF. The chain recombines TRBV19 with TRBJ2-5; TRBD2 aligns across 12 bases. Per germline, CDR1 LNHDA and CDR2 SQIVND (reference sequence). The CDR3 extends over 16 amino acids. V lost 4 bases and J lost 2; bases outside the gene matches: 5.

The J gene is TRBJ1-2, the V gene TRBV4-1; D remains unclear. Germline V gene data show CDR1 as MGHRA and CDR2 as YSYEKL. The CDR3 contains 15 residues. V gave up 1 base and J gave up 4 bases, with 13 bases separating them. The CDR3 sequence is CASSQGSSSSYGYTF. The DNA of the CDR3 is TGCGCCAGCAGCCAAGGATCCAGTTCCTCCTATGGCTACACCTTC.

The rearrangement uses TRBV28 and TRBJ1-6; maybe TRBD1 (6 bases). This CDR3 contains 16 residues. Germline V gene sequence: CDR1 MDHEN, CDR2 SYDVKM. With 5 bases removed from V and 9 bases from J, the gap between germline ends came to 20 bases. In DNA, the CDR3 is TGTGCCAGCAGTCCAGTGCGGGGGCGAGGGGGTTCACCCCTCCACTTT. Translation gives CASSPVRGRGGSPLHF.

This sequence joins TRBV6-6 and TRBJ2-7; D may be TRBD1 (5 bases). Germline loops: CDR1 MNHNY, CDR2 SVGAGI (reference sequence). The CDR3 runs to 15 residues. Trimming left V 2 bases short and J 2 bases short, with 13 bases between. The CDR3 here is CASSYQGRWAYEQYF. The CDR3 nucleotides read TGTGCCAGCAGTTACCAGGGAAGATGGGCCTACGAGCAGTACTTC.

The chain employs TRBV2 and TRBJ2-7; TRBD1 matches at 8 bases. The V segment lost 4 bases and the J segment 4 bases; nucleotides outside the gene matches: 6. There are 14 residues in the CDR3. CDR1 is SNHLY, CDR2 FYNNEI, per germline. In DNA, the CDR3 is TGTGCCAGCAGTGGGACAGGGTTTTTTTACGAGCAGTACTTC. This encodes CASSGTGFFYEQYF.

This sequence joins TRBV2 and TRBJ2-3; D remains unclear. The V and J ends lost 6 bases and 9 bases respectively, with 16 bases between them. Germline V CDR1 and CDR2: SNHLY, FYNNEI. This CDR3 has 13 residues. CDR3 in amino acids: CASSMGSQETQYF. CDR3 coding DNA: TGTGCCAGCAGCATGGGCTCCCAGGAGACGCAGTATTTT.

The chain recombines TRBV19 with TRBJ2-1; D gene uncertain. CDR3 size: 15 residues. Germline V lookup: CDR1 LNHDA, CDR2 SQIVND (reference sequence). The germline V and J ends were trimmed by 0 bases and 1 base, with 7 bases remaining between them. CDR3 amino acids: CASSIDTNSYNEQFF. In nucleotides, the CDR3 is TGTGCCAGTAGTATAGACACAAATTCCTACAATGAGCAGTTCTTC.

The chain links TRBV6-5 to TRBJ1-1, with no clear D. CDR3 length: 13 amino acids. Trimming took 0 bases from V and 7 from J, leaving 9 bases between them. Germline V CDR1 and CDR2: MNHEY, SVGAGI. DNA of the CDR3: TGTGCCAGCAGTTACTCGGGTAAGATTGAAGCTTTCTTT. Translated, it gives CASSYSGKIEAFF.

The genes are TRBV6-5 and TRBJ2-5, with TRBD1 matching over 7 bases. Germline loops: CDR1 MNHEY, CDR2 SVGAGI. The CDR3 has 15 amino acids. Trimming took 2 bases from V and 4 from J; bases not matched to a gene: 7. CDR3 protein: CASSYQIDRVETQYF. CDR3 bases: TGTGCCAGCAGTTACCAAATAGACAGGGTAGAGACCCAGTACTTC.

In its sample, this clone was seen once. The V and J genes are TRBV7-9 and TRBJ1-1; D unresolved. Germline V gene lookup returns CDR1 SEHNR and CDR2 FQNEAQ (reference sequence). This CDR3 has 15 residues. V lost 5 bases, J lost 3 bases, and 16 bases lay in between. This CDR3 reads CASSVVGLRDTEAFF. The CDR3 DNA follows: TGTGCCAGCAGCGTCGTCGGTCTTCGGGACACTGAAGCTTTCTTT.

V gene TRBV19 combines with J gene TRBJ1-1, with 9 nucleotides matching TRBD1. The CDR3 extends over 14 amino acids. The germline gives CDR1 LNHDA, CDR2 SQIVND (reference sequence). V was pared by 6 bases and J by 5 bases, with 7 bases of the junction left unmatched. The CDR3 protein is CASRDRGVRTEAFF. CDR3 in DNA: TGTGCCAGTAGGGACAGGGGAGTAAGGACTGAAGCTTTCTTT.

The J gene is TRBJ2-3, the V gene TRBV28, with TRBD2 matching 7 bases. Germline CDR1 reads MDHEN; CDR2 reads SYDVKM. J was trimmed by 3 bases and V by 4 bases; bases with no gene match: 16. This CDR3 contains 18 residues. CDR3 sequence reads: CASSYGAGESVRTDTQYF. CDR3 sequence (DNA): TGTGCCAGCAGTTACGGGGCGGGGGAGTCTGTGCGGACAGATACGCAGTATTTT.

The rearrangement joins TRBV9 to TRBJ2-1, with a possible D match to TRBD1 (5 bases). Trimming removed 3 bases from V and 1 base from J, with 11 bases in between. The CDR3 spans 15 residues. Germline V gives CDR1 SGDLS, CDR2 YYNGEE. Here the CDR3 reads CASSARQGSYNEQFF. The CDR3 DNA sequence: TGTGCCAGCAGCGCCAGGCAGGGTTCCTACAATGAGCAGTTCTTC.

This CDR3 reads CASSENRMGYGYTF. In DNA, the CDR3 is TGTGCCAGCAGTGAAAATCGGATGGGATATGGCTACACCTTC. The V gene is TRBV6-1, the J gene TRBJ1-2; no reliable D call. Trimming took off 2 bases at V and 5 bases at J, with 12 bases between the two ends. The CDR3 loop spans 14 amino acids. Germline V gene lookup returns CDR1 MNHNS and CDR2 SASEGT.

The J gene is TRBJ2-5, the V gene TRBV27; 7 positions match TRBD2. The CDR3 is made up of 13 amino acids. Per germline, CDR1 MNHEY and CDR2 SMNVEV (reference sequence). V trimming: 6 bases; J trimming: 6 bases; junction bases outside the gene matches: 7. The CDR3 spells CASSGGGLKTQYF. CDR3 nucleotides: TGTGCCAGCAGCGGGGGAGGGCTCAAGACCCAGTACTTC.

The chain links TRBV2 to TRBJ1-1; D is unresolved. Trimming pared 4 bases from V and 1 base from J, leaving 10 bases between. The length of the CDR3 is 14 residues. Per germline, CDR1 SNHLY and CDR2 FYNNEI. CDR3 sequence: CASSGMGRNTEAFF. Here the CDR3 DNA reads TGTGCCAGCAGTGGCATGGGCAGGAACACTGAAGCTTTCTTT.

The V and J genes are TRBV9 and TRBJ2-7; D possibly corresponds to TRBD1 (6 bases). The CDR3 contains 14 residues. Germline CDR1 reads SGDLS; CDR2 reads YYNGEE. V lost 4 bases and J 4 bases, leaving 15 bases between the germline ends. The CDR3 reads CASSNSPQGYEQYF. CDR3 DNA sequence: TGTGCCAGCAGCAATTCTCCACAGGGTTACGAGCAGTACTTC.

V usage is TRBV27 and J usage is TRBJ2-7; 8 bases align to TRBD1. Germline assignment: CDR1 MNHEY and CDR2 SMNVEV (reference sequence). Losses at the gene ends were 3 bases for V and 3 bases for J; bases not matched to a gene: 7. CDR3 size: 15 residues. The CDR3 DNA is TGTGCCAGCAGTTTTCGGGGACAGGCAGACTACGAGCAGTACTTC. This gives the protein CASSFRGQADYEQYF.

The rearrangement uses TRBV5-4 and TRBJ1-2; 7 nucleotides match TRBD1. The germline gives CDR1 SGHNT, CDR2 YYREEE (reference sequence). The V and J ends lost 4 bases and 6 bases, in that order; junction bases with no gene match: 12. This CDR3 contains 15 residues. The CDR3 DNA reads TGTGCCAGCAGCGCCCAGACAGGGCCCGGCGATGGCTACACCTTC. This translates into CASSAQTGPGDGYTF.

The chain is built from TRBV4-1 and TRBJ1-5; 7 bases agree with TRBD1. The trim removed 2 bases at V and 3 bases at J, leaving 4 bases unmatched. This CDR3 has 15 residues. Per germline, CDR1 MGHRA and CDR2 YSYEKL. DNA of the CDR3: TGCGCCAGCAGCCAAACGGGACAGATCAATCAGCCCCAGCATTTT. The encoded protein is CASSQTGQINQPQHF.